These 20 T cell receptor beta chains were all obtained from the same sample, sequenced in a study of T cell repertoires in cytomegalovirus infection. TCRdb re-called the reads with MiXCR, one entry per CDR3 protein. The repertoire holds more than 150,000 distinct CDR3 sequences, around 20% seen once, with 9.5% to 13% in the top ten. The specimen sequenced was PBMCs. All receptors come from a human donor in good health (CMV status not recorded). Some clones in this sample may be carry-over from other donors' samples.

The CDR3 spells CASSQGATGSYEQYF. CDR3 nucleotide sequence: TGCGCCAGCAGCCAAGGGGCTACAGGGTCCTACGAGCAGTACTTC. The chain joins TRBV4-3 to TRBJ2-7, with D tentatively TRBD1 (6 bases). There are 15 residues in the CDR3. Germline loops: CDR1 LGHNA, CDR2 YSLEER. Trimming removed 1 base from V and 1 base from J, with 11 bases in between.

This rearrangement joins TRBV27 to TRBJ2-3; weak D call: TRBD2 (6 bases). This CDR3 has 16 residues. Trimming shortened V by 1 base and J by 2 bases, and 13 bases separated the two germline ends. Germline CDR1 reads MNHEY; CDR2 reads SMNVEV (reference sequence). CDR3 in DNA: TGTGCCAGCAGTTTATTGAGCGGGTCCCTCACAGATACGCAGTATTTT. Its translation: CASSLLSGSLTDTQYF.

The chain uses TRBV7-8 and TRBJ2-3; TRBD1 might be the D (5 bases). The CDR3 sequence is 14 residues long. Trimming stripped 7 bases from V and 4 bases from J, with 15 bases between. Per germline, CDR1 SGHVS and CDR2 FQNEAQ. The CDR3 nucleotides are TGTGCCAGCACCAACGGGCAGGGCGCAGATACGCAGTATTTT. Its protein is CASTNGQGADTQYF.

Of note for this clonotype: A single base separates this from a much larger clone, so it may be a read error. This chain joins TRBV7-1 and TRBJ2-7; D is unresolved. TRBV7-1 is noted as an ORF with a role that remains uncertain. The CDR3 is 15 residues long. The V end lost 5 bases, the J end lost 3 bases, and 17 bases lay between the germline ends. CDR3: CASSPTHDWNYEQYF. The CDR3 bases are TGTGCCAGCAGCCCCACCCATGACTGGAACTACGAGCAGTACTTC.

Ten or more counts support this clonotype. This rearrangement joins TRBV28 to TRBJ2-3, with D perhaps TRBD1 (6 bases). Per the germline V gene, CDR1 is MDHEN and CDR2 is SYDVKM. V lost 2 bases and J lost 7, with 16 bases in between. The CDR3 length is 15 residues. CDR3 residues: CASSLGGAQGNTQYF. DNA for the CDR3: TGTGCCAGCAGTTTAGGGGGCGCCCAGGGGAATACGCAGTATTTT.

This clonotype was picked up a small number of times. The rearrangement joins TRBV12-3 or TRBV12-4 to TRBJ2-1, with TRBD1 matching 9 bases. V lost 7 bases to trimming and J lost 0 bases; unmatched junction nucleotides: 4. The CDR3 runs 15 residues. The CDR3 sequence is CASKTGGGSYNEQFF. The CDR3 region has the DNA TGTGCCAGCAAGACAGGGGGAGGCTCCTACAATGAGCAGTTCTTC.

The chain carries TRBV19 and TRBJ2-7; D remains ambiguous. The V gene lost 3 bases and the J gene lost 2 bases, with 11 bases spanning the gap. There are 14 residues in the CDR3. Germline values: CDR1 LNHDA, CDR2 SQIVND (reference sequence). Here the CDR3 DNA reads TGTGCCAGTAGTATTAAGGGATGGACCTACGAGCAGTACTTC. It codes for CASSIKGWTYEQYF.

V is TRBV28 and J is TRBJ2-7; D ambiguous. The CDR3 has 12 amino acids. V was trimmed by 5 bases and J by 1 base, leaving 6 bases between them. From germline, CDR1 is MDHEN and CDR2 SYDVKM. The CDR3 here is CASSPLSYEQYF. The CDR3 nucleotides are TGTGCCAGCAGTCCCTTATCCTACGAGCAGTACTTC.

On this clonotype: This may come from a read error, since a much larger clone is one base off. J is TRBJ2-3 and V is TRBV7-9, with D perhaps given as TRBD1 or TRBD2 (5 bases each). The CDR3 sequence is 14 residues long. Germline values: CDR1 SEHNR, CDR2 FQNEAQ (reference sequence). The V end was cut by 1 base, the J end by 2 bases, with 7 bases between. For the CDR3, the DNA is TGTGCCAGCAGCTTAGGGGGGATCACAGATACGCAGTATTTT. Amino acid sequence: CASSLGGITDTQYF.

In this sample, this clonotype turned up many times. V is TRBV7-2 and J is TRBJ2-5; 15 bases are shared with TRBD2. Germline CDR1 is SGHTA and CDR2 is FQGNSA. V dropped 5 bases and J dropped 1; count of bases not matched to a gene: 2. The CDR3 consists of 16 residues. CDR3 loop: CASSPGLAGGQETQYF. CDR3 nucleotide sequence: TGTGCCAGCAGCCCGGGACTAGCGGGGGGCCAAGAGACCCAGTACTTC.

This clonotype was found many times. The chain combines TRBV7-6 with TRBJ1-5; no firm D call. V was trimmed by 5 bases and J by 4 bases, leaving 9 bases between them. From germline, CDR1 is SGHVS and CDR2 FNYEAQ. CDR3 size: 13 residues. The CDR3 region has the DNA TGTGCCAGCAGCCCGAGCCCTAATCAGCCCCAGCATTTT. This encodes CASSPSPNQPQHF.

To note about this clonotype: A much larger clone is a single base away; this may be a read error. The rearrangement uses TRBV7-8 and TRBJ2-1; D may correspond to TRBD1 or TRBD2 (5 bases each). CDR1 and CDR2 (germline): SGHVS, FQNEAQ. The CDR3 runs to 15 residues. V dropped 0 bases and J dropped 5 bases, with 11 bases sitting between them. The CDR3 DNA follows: TGTGCCAGCAGCTTAGCCGTTGGGGGAAACAATGAGCAGTTCTTC. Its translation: CASSLAVGGNNEQFF. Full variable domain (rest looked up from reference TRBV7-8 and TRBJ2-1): GAGVSQSPRYKVAKRGQDVALRCDPISGHVSLFWYQQALGQGPEFLTYFQNEAQLDKSGLPSDRFFAERPEGSVSTLKIQRTQQEDSAVYLCASSLAVGGNNEQFFGPGTRLTVL.

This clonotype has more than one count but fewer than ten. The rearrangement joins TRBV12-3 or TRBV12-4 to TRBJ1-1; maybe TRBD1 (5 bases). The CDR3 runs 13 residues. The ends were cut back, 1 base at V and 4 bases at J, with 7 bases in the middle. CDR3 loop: CASSLVRATEAFF. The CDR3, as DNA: TGTGCCAGCAGTTTAGTCAGGGCCACTGAAGCTTTCTTT.

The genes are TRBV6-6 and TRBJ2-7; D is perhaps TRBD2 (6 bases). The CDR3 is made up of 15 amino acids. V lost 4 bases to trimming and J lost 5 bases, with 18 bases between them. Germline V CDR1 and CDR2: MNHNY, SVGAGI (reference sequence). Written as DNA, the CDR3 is TGTGCCAGCAGTTCCTCCCCGACTAGTATCCACGAGCAGTACTTC. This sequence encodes CASSSSPTSIHEQYF.

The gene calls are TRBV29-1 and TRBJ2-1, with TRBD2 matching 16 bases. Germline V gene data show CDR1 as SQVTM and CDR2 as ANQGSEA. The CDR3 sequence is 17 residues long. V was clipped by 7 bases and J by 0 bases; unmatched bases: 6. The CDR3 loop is CSGGLAGGRGSYNEQFF. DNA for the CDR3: TGCAGCGGGGGACTAGCGGGAGGGCGGGGCTCCTACAATGAGCAGTTCTTC.

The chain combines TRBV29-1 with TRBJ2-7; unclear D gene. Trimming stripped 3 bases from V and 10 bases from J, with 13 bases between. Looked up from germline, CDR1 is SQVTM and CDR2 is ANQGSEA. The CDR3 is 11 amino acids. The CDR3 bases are TGCAGCGTTGAGGCCCGCAAGGGTCAGTACTTC. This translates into CSVEARKGQYF.

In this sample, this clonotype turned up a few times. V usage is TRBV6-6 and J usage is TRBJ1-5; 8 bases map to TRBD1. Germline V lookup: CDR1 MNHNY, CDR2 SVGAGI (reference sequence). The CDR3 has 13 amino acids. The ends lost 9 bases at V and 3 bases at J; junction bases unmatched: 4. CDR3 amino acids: CASWTGINQPQHF. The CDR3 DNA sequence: TGTGCCAGTTGGACAGGGATCAATCAGCCCCAGCATTTT.

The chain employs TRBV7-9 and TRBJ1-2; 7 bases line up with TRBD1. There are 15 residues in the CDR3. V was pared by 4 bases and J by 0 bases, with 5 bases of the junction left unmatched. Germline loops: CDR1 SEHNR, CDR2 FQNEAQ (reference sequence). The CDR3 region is CASSSDRVSNYGYTF. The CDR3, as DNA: TGTGCCAGCAGCTCAGACAGGGTCTCTAACTATGGCTACACCTTC.

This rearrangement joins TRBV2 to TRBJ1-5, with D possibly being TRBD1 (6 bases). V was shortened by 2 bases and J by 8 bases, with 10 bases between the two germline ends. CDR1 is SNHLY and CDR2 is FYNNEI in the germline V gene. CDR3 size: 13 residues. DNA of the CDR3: TGTGCCAGCAGTGAATGGGAGGGGGAGCCCCAGCATTTT. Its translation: CASSEWEGEPQHF.

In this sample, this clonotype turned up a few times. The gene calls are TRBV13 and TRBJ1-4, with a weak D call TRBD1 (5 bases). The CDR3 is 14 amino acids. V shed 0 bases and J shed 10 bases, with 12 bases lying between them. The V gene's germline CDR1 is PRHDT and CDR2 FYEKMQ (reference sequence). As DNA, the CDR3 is TGTGCCAGCAGCTTAGGACGGGGGAGCGGAAAACTGTTTTTT. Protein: CASSLGRGSGKLFF.